The entry below describes one T cell receptor (beta chain). Its target is not known. The CDR3 spans 15 residues. The germline V and J ends were trimmed by 4 bases and 5 bases, with 18 bases remaining between them. The V gene's germline CDR1 is SGHRS and CDR2 YFSETQ. The sample comes from a study of cytomegalovirus exposure and HLA in healthy donors. The PCR made use of 60 Vbeta and 13 Jbeta primers. Using immunoSEQ multiplex PCR, the repertoire was profiled, and TCRdb retains in-frame clones only, with some absent. The sample holds over 150,000 clones, 68% seen once. Study observations and caveats: Across donors, presence/absence analyses took sequencing depth to be roughly uniform. A later analysis found that most CMV-associated TCR beta chains appeared HLA-restricted. Listed as cytomegalovirus-associated were over 150 TCR beta chains.

The V gene is TRBV5-1, the J gene TRBJ2-5; tentatively, D is TRBD2 (5 bases). The sample was PBMCs. The sequence came from a man aged 50-59 years in good health and CMV-seronegative. The CDR3 DNA sequence: TGCGCCAGCAGCCCGAACCTCGCCCCGGGGGAGACCCAGTACTTC. Protein: CASSPNLAPGETQYF.